This T cell receptor (beta chain) is from a study of T cells in Graves' hyperthyroidism and ophthalmopathy. Findings of the study overall: The authors' 13 V-J model separated ophthalmopathy from stable hyperthyroidism.

With V trimmed by 7 bases and J by 3 bases, 7 bases remained unmatched. The CDR3 length is 14 residues. Amplification of TCR beta CDR3 regions used RNA as the template. The HTBI primer set drove a first-round RT-PCR of the TCR CDR3. TCRdb redid the calling of the multiplex PCR reads with MiXCR, one entry per CDR3 protein. The sample lists 500,000 to 650,000 distinct CDR3 sequences, 15% to 20% occurring once. In the ophthalmopathy cohort, Clinical Activity Score was at least 3, NOSPECS grade at least 4, and duration under 3 months. Patients were excluded for uncontrolled infection, other autoimmune disease, pregnancy or lactation. Diagnoses were established using clinical symptoms, serum thyroxine and TRAb, thyroid ultrasound and orbital computed tomography. This clonotype was detected many times. The antigen remains unidentified.

The TCR originated in a middle-aged man with Graves' ophthalmopathy. The chain has TRBV12-3 or TRBV12-4 and TRBJ2-3; 7 nucleotides agree with TRBD1. The sequenced sample was blood. The CDR3 DNA is TGTGCCAGCAACAGCGACAGGGTAACAGATACGCAGTATTTT. Protein sequence: CASNSDRVTDTQYF.